The rows below give T cell receptor beta chains drawn from one sample of a study of cytomegalovirus exposure and HLA in healthy donors. TCRdb's table, derived via immunoSEQ multiplex PCR, lists solely in-frame clones and lacks some. Of 100,000 to 150,000 clones listed, approximately 80% are singletons. Sequencing used PBMCs. The origin of the receptors is a man between 35 and 55 years old in good health and CMV-seronegative. The CDR3 runs from the conserved cysteine through the conserved F or W. Each record gives: V gene, clone size, J gene, D gene, CDR3 DNA, CDR3 protein. A D gene is named only where the DNA matches it firmly. Clone sizes are given selectively: once, few, many, or a class where the clone is expanded.

TRBV28,.,TRBJ2-2,.,TGTGCCAGCTCGAGCCCGAACACCGGGGAGCTGTTTTTT,CASSSPNTGELFF
TRBV7-9,.,TRBJ2-5,TRBD1,TGTGCCAGCAGCTTAGGGGACAGGGGGTACCAAGAGACCCAGTACTTC,CASSLGDRGYQETQYF
TRBV5-1,.,TRBJ2-3,.,TGCGCCAGCAGAAAAGGCTCATCCAGGACAGATACGCAGTATTTT,CASRKGSSRTDTQYF
TRBV19,once,TRBJ2-6,.,TGTGCCAGTAGCCAAAACAGGGCTGGGGCCAACGTCCTGACTTTC,CASSQNRAGANVLTF
TRBV2,.,TRBJ2-3,.,TGTGCCAGCAGTTGGGGGCCGGGCACAGATACGCAGTATTTT,CASSWGPGTDTQYF
TRBV5-1,.,TRBJ2-5,.,TGCGCCAGCAGCTCTACAGGGAACCCGTACCAAGAGACCCAGTACTTC,CASSSTGNPYQETQYF
TRBV7-2,.,TRBJ1-3,.,TGTGCCAGTGGTGGCAGGGGTGGTTCTGGAAACACCATATATTTT,CASGGRGGSGNTIYF
TRBV12-5,.,TRBJ1-4,.,TGTGCTAGTGGCCAGAATGAAAAACTGTTTTTT,CASGQNEKLFF
TRBV2,.,TRBJ1-2,TRBD1,TGTGCCACCCGACAGGGGGCGAACGTCCCTGGCTACACCTTC,CATRQGANVPGYTF
TRBV9,.,TRBJ2-7,TRBD2,TGTGCCAGCAGCGTAGGTAATAGCGGGGGGATCTACGAGCAGTACTTC,CASSVGNSGGIYEQYF
TRBV5-1,.,TRBJ1-4,.,TGCGCCAGCAGCTCGTTTGCAACTAATGAAAAACTGTTTTTT,CASSSFATNEKLFF
TRBV11-2,.,TRBJ1-2,.,TGTGCCAGCAGCTTATCATCCACAGGGTCTGGCTACACCTTC,CASSLSSTGSGYTF
TRBV6-5,.,TRBJ2-7,TRBD1,TGTGCCAGCAGTTTCAGGACAGGGCTCCACGAGCAGTACTTC,CASSFRTGLHEQYF
TRBV2,.,TRBJ1-1,TRBD1,TGTGCCAGCAGGGTTACGCAGGGGGCAGTCCCTGAAGCTTTCTTT,CASRVTQGAVPEAFF
TRBV2,once,TRBJ1-4,.,TGTGCCAGCAGTGTTCTCAGGCCCGCAACTAATGAAAAACTGTTTTTT,CASSVLRPATNEKLFF
TRBV28,.,TRBJ1-5,TRBD1,TGTGCCAGCAGTCCCGATCTCGACAGGGGGGGCAATCAGCCCCAGCATTTT,CASSPDLDRGGNQPQHF
TRBV7-8,.,TRBJ2-7,.,TGTGCCAGCAGCTTAGGAGCAGGCCACGAGCAGTACTTC,CASSLGAGHEQYF
TRBV19,.,TRBJ2-3,.,TGTGCCAGTAGTCTCGGTGCTGAAGATACGCAGTATTTT,CASSLGAEDTQYF
TRBV4-3,.,TRBJ1-4,.,TGCGCCAGCAGCCATCGGACACGCGGAAATGAAAAACTGTTTTTT,CASSHRTRGNEKLFF
TRBV7-2,.,TRBJ2-7,TRBD2,TGTGCCAGCAGCTTCGGCGGGAGCTCCTACGAGCAGTACTTC,CASSFGGSSYEQYF
TRBV5-6,.,TRBJ1-2,TRBD1,TGTGCCAGCAGCTTCGGACAGGGCTATGGCTACACCTTC,CASSFGQGYGYTF
TRBV19,.,TRBJ2-1,TRBD2,TGTGCCAGTAGTGCTAGCGGGGGGTTCTACAATGAGCAGTTCTTC,CASSASGGFYNEQFF
TRBV27,.,TRBJ1-1,.,TGTGCCAGCAGTTTCAGGGGTCGCGGAGAAGCTTTCTTT,CASSFRGRGEAFF
TRBV29-1,.,TRBJ2-4,.,TGCAGCGTTGAAAGAGGGAACATTCAGTACTTC,CSVERGNIQYF
TRBV27,.,TRBJ2-6,.,TGTGCCAGCAGTATGAGCTCTGGGGCCAACGGCCTGACTTTC,CASSMSSGANGLTF
TRBV29-1,.,TRBJ2-5,.,TGCAGCGTTGAACCCCCCGGCGGGGAGACCCAGTACTTC,CSVEPPGGETQYF
TRBV7-6,.,TRBJ2-1,.,TGTGCCAGCAGCTTATCTAGGCCCATGGAGCAGTTCTTC,CASSLSRPMEQFF
TRBV28,.,TRBJ2-7,.,TGTGCCAGCAGTTTCACTCGGGGGCAGTACTTC,CASSFTRGQYF
TRBV14,.,TRBJ2-5,TRBD1,TGTGCCAGCAGCCGAGAGGACAGGTACCTAGAGACCCAGTACTTC,CASSREDRYLETQYF
TRBV7-9,.,TRBJ1-6,TRBD1,TGTGCCAGCCACTCTCTGACAGGGTATAATTCACCCCTCCACTTT,CASHSLTGYNSPLHF
TRBV19,.,TRBJ1-2,TRBD1,TGTGCCAGTAACCGGGACAGGGCTGGGACCTATGGCTACACCTTC,CASNRDRAGTYGYTF
TRBV2,few,TRBJ2-1,.,TGTGCCAGCAGGAGGGCGGTAGATGGGCCCTTGTTTGCGACTCGGGTTGGGCAGTTCTTC,CASRRAVDGPLFATRVGQFF
TRBV9,.,TRBJ2-7,.,TGTGCCAGCAGCGGAGGGGGATATCCCTACGAGCAGTACTTC,CASSGGGYPYEQYF
TRBV4-1,.,TRBJ1-2,.,TGCGCCAGCAGCCAAGTTCGGGGTGACTATGGCTACACCTTC,CASSQVRGDYGYTF
TRBV25-1,.,TRBJ1-2,.,TGTGCCAGCAGTGATCCCAGGGTGGGCTACACCTTC,CASSDPRVGYTF
TRBV20-1,.,TRBJ2-1,.,TGCAGTGCAGAAGTAGTTAATGAGCAGTTCTTC,CSAEVVNEQFF
TRBV7-2,.,TRBJ1-2,TRBD1,TGTGCCAGCAGCACGGGACAGCACTATGGCTACACCTTC,CASSTGQHYGYTF
TRBV7-8,.,TRBJ2-3,TRBD2,TGTGCCAGCAGCCTCGGCCAAGCTAGCGGGGGCACAGATACGCAGTATTTT,CASSLGQASGGTDTQYF
TRBV7-8,.,TRBJ1-2,.,TGTGCCAGCAGCCGCCCCCCGGACAATAACTATGGCTACACCTTC,CASSRPPDNNYGYTF
TRBV27,.,TRBJ1-4,.,TGTGCCAGCAGTTTGTTTGGGGGCGAGACTAATGAAAAACTGTTTTTT,CASSLFGGETNEKLFF
TRBV2,.,TRBJ1-3,.,TGTGCCAGCAGGGCAGGATTCTCTGGAAACACCATATATTTT,CASRAGFSGNTIYF
TRBV19,.,TRBJ1-5,.,TGTGCCACGCAACAGGGAGTCAATCAGCCCCAGCATTTT,CATQQGVNQPQHF
TRBV9,.,TRBJ2-3,.,TGTGCCAGCAGCCCAGGGATAACTAGCACAGATACGCAGTATTTT,CASSPGITSTDTQYF
TRBV2,once,TRBJ1-4,TRBD1,TGTGCCAGCACACGGACAGGAGCGATGGTGACTAATGAAAAACTGTTTTTT,CASTRTGAMVTNEKLFF
TRBV11-3,.,TRBJ1-3,.,TGTGCCAGCAGCCCAGGGTCTTCTGGAAACACCATATATTTT,CASSPGSSGNTIYF
TRBV7-2,.,TRBJ2-2,.,TGTGCCAGCAGCTTCGACCTTAGGGCCGGGGGGCTGTTTTTT,CASSFDLRAGGLFF
TRBV18,.,TRBJ1-3,.,TGTGCCAGCTCACCTGGGCCACAGCGAAACACCATATATTTT,CASSPGPQRNTIYF
TRBV18,.,TRBJ2-6,.,TGTGCCAGCTCCGCGACGGGGGTTGGGGCCAACGTCCTGACTTTC,CASSATGVGANVLTF
TRBV19,.,TRBJ2-5,TRBD2,TGTGCCAGTAGTGTGCTAGCGGGGGAGACCCAGTACTTC,CASSVLAGETQYF
TRBV11-2,.,TRBJ2-7,.,TGTGCCAGCAGCTCCTACTACGAGCAGTACTTC,CASSSYYEQYF
TRBV10-3,.,TRBJ1-2,.,TGTGCCATCAGTGAGTCCCGACAGGCAAAAAACTATGGCTACACCTTC,CAISESRQAKNYGYTF
TRBV28,.,TRBJ1-2,.,TGTGCCAGCAGGCTTCCAGGGTCCGTAACCTTCTATGGCTACACCTTC,CASRLPGSVTFYGYTF